This TCR beta chain was documented in a study of tumor-infiltrating lymphocytes in primary liver carcinoma. Study summary: Patients diagnosed with primary liver carcinoma received treatment through surgical resection. Each of the growths was stage T1-T3 N0M0, extending about 4 to 11 cm across. Patients were both men and women, whose ages ran from 30 to 69 years. General study results and limits: Lower overlap was observed for tumor-adjacent and tumor-blood pairs relative to tumor region pairs.

This clonotype was observed a handful of times. The antigen remains unidentified. One junction end does not reproduce the germline sequence, and a read error may be involved. Blood RNA originated from unsorted whole blood, with germline DNA additionally extracted. The V gene's germline CDR1 is DFQATT and CDR2 SNEGSKA (reference sequence). This CDR3 has 15 residues. Synthesis of TCR beta cDNA was carried out from approximately 0.55 ug total RNA with a constant-region primer. Libraries covering TCR beta were generated through three nested multiplex PCR rounds (using a slightly modified ARM-PCR). Investigators reported that the first two PCR rounds, at around 9 cycles each, used TRBV1-TRBV30 forward primers with a C-beta reverse primer. Each CDR3 protein is one row after TCRdb ran MiXCR on the multiplex PCR reads. The table has hundreds of thousands of distinct CDR3 sequences, more than 55% seen once.

The sequence was collected from a man aged 40-55 years with primary liver carcinoma and hepatitis B virus infection. The rearrangement joins TRBV20-1 to TRBJ2-1; 9 bases are shared with TRBD1. The sample was peripheral blood. CDR3 sequence: CSAAGGTGTYNEQFF. DNA of the CDR3: TGTAGTGCCGCTGGAGGGACAGGGACCTACAATGAGCAGTTCTTC.